These 21 T cell receptor beta chains were sequenced from one sample in a study of low-dose radiotherapy and immunotherapy resistance in tumors. The sample's time point: after trial treatment. Regarding treatment: LDRT plus nivolumab, ipilimumab, low-dose cyclophosphamide and aspirin (RACIN trial). TRAV- and TRBV-specific primers, spanning alpha and beta chains, primed first-strand cDNA. TCR amplification used 20 to 25 PCR cycles, a constant-region primer and a V-primer adapter. From the reads, TCRdb called clonotypes with MiXCR, one entry per CDR3 protein. Of 39,000 or so distinct CDR3 sequences detected, around 20% appear once; the ten largest clones hold about 9.2%. Source: PBMCs, taken after low-dose radiotherapy plus immunotherapy. The receptors derive from a female donor with ovarian cancer.

At least ten counts were recorded for this clonotype. The chain carries TRBV28 and TRBJ2-7, with 10 bases aligning to TRBD1. Germline CDR1 reads MDHEN; CDR2 reads SYDVKM. Trimming took 5 bases from V and 3 from J; bases not matched to a gene: 7. The CDR3 extends over 15 amino acids. CDR3: CASSVSTGGHYEQYF. Here the CDR3 DNA reads TGTGCCAGCAGTGTCTCGACAGGGGGCCACTACGAGCAGTACTTC.

The rearrangement links TRBV28 to TRBJ2-1; D perhaps matches TRBD1 (6 bases). CDR3 length: 13 amino acids. Trimming left V 7 bases short and J 4 bases short, with 11 bases between. The germline V gene has CDR1 MDHEN and CDR2 SYDVKM. In nucleotides, the CDR3 is TGTGCCAGCATGGACAGTGGGTACAATGAGCAGTTCTTC. Amino acid sequence: CASMDSGYNEQFF.

This clonotype was observed at least ten times. The chain links TRBV6-2 or TRBV6-3 to TRBJ1-1; maybe TRBD1 (5 bases). The ends were cut back, 5 bases at V and 4 bases at J, with 14 bases in the middle. Per germline, CDR1 MNHEY and CDR2 SVGEGT. The CDR3 runs to 14 residues. CDR3 sequence reads: CASSQGRLGTEAFF. As DNA, the CDR3 is TGTGCCAGCAGTCAGGGAAGATTGGGCACTGAAGCTTTCTTT.

Ten or more counts support this clonotype. The chain carries TRBV7-6 and TRBJ1-1; 10 bases fit TRBD1. The CDR3 length is 14 residues. V shed 5 bases, J shed 8 bases, and the junction held 8 bases outside the gene matches. Germline CDR1 and CDR2: SGHVS and FNYEAQ. In DNA, the CDR3 is TGTGCCAGCAGCATCGGGGACAGGGGCAACGAAGCTTTCTTT. The encoded protein is CASSIGDRGNEAFF.

In this sample, this clonotype turned up many times. V gene TRBV5-1 combines with J gene TRBJ1-1; a weak D match, TRBD1 (6 bases). The CDR3 has 15 amino acids. The germline V gene encodes CDR1 SGHRS and CDR2 YFSETQ. V was pared by 2 bases and J by 1 base, with 12 bases between. The CDR3 DNA reads as TGCGCCAGCAGCTTAGGGGGGACGGAGAACACTGAAGCTTTCTTT. Residues: CASSLGGTENTEAFF.

This clonotype was seen at least ten times. The genes are TRBV20-1 and TRBJ2-7; possible D gene TRBD2, 6 bases. Germline CDR1 reads DFQATT; CDR2 reads SNEGSKA (reference sequence). The CDR3 is made up of 14 amino acids. V was cut by 6 bases and J by 3 bases, with 18 bases left in between. The CDR3 nucleotides are TGCAGTGCCTTGGGTATGGGACTTCACTACGAGCAGTACTTC. It translates to CSALGMGLHYEQYF.

This clonotype was recorded many times. V is TRBV12-3 or TRBV12-4 and J is TRBJ1-1, with D unclear. The length of the CDR3 is 11 residues. The V end was cut by 5 bases, the J end by 4 bases, with 5 bases between. The CDR3 protein is CASSRSTEAFF. The CDR3 DNA is TGTGCCAGCAGTCGAAGCACTGAAGCTTTCTTT.

Many counts were recorded for this clonotype. V and J are TRBV9 and TRBJ2-5, with a weak D call TRBD2 (5 bases). With 3 bases removed from V and 5 bases from J, the gap between germline ends came to 14 bases. This CDR3 spans 14 amino acids. Germline V lookup: CDR1 SGDLS, CDR2 YYNGEE. The CDR3 DNA reads as TGTGCCAGCAGCGCAGTGGTAGCGACGGAGACCCAGTACTTC. The encoded protein is CASSAVVATETQYF.

The gene calls are TRBV6-5 and TRBJ1-2; D is uncertain. The germline gives CDR1 MNHEY, CDR2 SVGAGI. CDR3 length: 16 amino acids. The germline V and J ends were trimmed by 6 bases and 0 bases, with 17 bases remaining between them. CDR3: CASSSSRADTNYGYTF. The CDR3 DNA reads as TGTGCCAGCAGCTCCTCGAGGGCCGACACTAACTATGGCTACACCTTC.

The sample holds many counts of this clonotype. The chain combines TRBV25-1 with TRBJ2-1; 8 nucleotides match TRBD1. The CDR3 loop spans 15 amino acids. The germline gives CDR1 MGHDK, CDR2 SYGVNS. V was clipped by 3 bases and J by 2 bases; unmatched bases: 3. CDR3 sequence (DNA): TGTGCCAGCAGTGAGGAGGGACAGGCCTACAATGAGCAGTTCTTC. Translation: CASSEEGQAYNEQFF. The whole variable domain, remainder taken from reference TRBV25-1 and TRBJ2-1, is EADIYQTPRYLVIGTGKKITLECSQTMGHDKMYWYQQDPGMELHLIHYSYGVNSTEKGDLSSESTVSRIRTEHFPLTLESARPSHTSQYLCASSEEGQAYNEQFFGPGTRLTVL.

To note about this clonotype: Only one base separates this from a far larger clonotype, so it likely reflects a read error. The gene calls are TRBV5-3 and TRBJ1-1; D uncertain. TRBV5-3 falls under the ORF class, with uncertain function. Trimming removed 9 bases from V and 6 bases from J, with 15 bases in between. The CDR3 runs 12 residues. The CDR3 spells CAISLTGPEAFF. The CDR3, as DNA: TGTGCCATCAGCTTGACGGGCCCTGAAGCTTTCTTT.

Ten or more counts support this clonotype. The V call is TRBV30, the J call TRBJ1-2, with 10 bases fitting TRBD1. Germline V lookup: CDR1 GTSNPN, CDR2 SVGIG (reference sequence). This CDR3 comprises 14 residues. V was pared by 2 bases and J by 7 bases, with 7 bases of the junction left unmatched. The CDR3 coding sequence is TGTGCCTGGAGTCCGGGACAGGGGTTAAGTGGCTACACCTTC. Translated: CAWSPGQGLSGYTF.

The genes are TRBV28 and TRBJ2-7; D gene uncertain. This CDR3 spans 12 amino acids. From germline, CDR1 is MDHEN and CDR2 SYDVKM. The V gene lost 5 bases and the J gene lost 4 bases, with 9 bases spanning the gap. The CDR3 protein is CASSVWGYEQYF. Written as DNA, the CDR3 is TGTGCCAGCAGTGTTTGGGGTTACGAGCAGTACTTC.

This clonotype was seen at least ten times. This chain joins TRBV12-3 or TRBV12-4 and TRBJ1-1; 7 bases align to TRBD1. There are 14 residues in the CDR3. After removal of 5 bases from V and 2 bases from J, the junction contained 5 bases not matched to a gene. This CDR3 is CASSPRQGNTEAFF. The CDR3 nucleotides are TGTGCCAGCAGTCCTAGACAGGGTAACACTGAAGCTTTCTTT.

In this sample, this clonotype is medium-sized (0.01 to 0.1%). The chain combines TRBV5-1 with TRBJ2-7, with 9 bases that match TRBD1. CDR3 length: 14 residues. Trimming removed 4 bases from V and 0 bases from J; junction bases left unmatched: 2. Germline CDR1 reads SGHRS; CDR2 reads YFSETQ. DNA for the CDR3: TGCGCCAGCAGCGCGGACAGGGGCTCCTACGAGCAGTACTTC. Amino acids: CASSADRGSYEQYF.

This clonotype was seen at least ten times. The chain uses TRBV5-6 and TRBJ1-6; D is ambiguous. CDR1 is SGHDT, CDR2 YYEEEE, per germline. The CDR3 spans 18 residues. Trimming shortened V by 6 bases and J by 6 bases, and 25 bases separated the two germline ends. The CDR3 DNA follows: TGTGCCAGCATGGGAGGTGAACCCTCATCCTTCCCTAATTCACCCCTCCACTTT. Translated, it gives CASMGGEPSSFPNSPLHF.

This clonotype has at least ten counts. This sequence joins TRBV18 and TRBJ2-7; D may be TRBD1 (6 bases). The CDR3 totals 18 residues. The ends were cut back, 2 bases at V and 0 bases at J, with 20 bases in the middle. Germline CDR1 and CDR2: KGHSH and LQKENI. The CDR3 reads CASSPGDISEGSSYEQYF. CDR3 bases: TGTGCCAGCTCACCAGGGGACATTAGCGAGGGGAGCTCCTACGAGCAGTACTTC.

The chain has TRBV5-1 and TRBJ2-2, with D tentatively TRBD2 (6 bases). The V end was cut by 2 bases, the J end by 0 bases, with 11 bases between. The CDR3 runs 16 residues. Looked up from germline, CDR1 is SGHRS and CDR2 is YFSETQ. The CDR3 here is CASSLRAGANTGELFF. The DNA for the CDR3 is TGCGCCAGCAGCTTACGAGCGGGCGCGAACACCGGGGAGCTGTTTTTT. Complete variable domain (other parts from reference TRBV5-1 and TRBJ2-2): KAGVTQTPRYLIKTRGQQVTLSCSPISGHRSVSWYQQTPGQGLQFLFEYFSETQRNKGNFPGRFSGRQFSNSRSEMNVSTLELGDSALYLCASSLRAGANTGELFFGEGSRLTVL.

This clonotype was detected ten times or more. This sequence joins TRBV5-1 and TRBJ2-1, with a possible D match to TRBD1 (5 bases). V lost 5 bases, J lost 5 bases, and 17 bases lay in between. Germline V CDR1 and CDR2: SGHRS, YFSETQ. The CDR3 runs to 15 residues. CDR3 residues: CASRIGQGGNNEQFF. CDR3 DNA: TGCGCCAGCAGAATCGGGCAGGGTGGTAACAATGAGCAGTTCTTC.

This clonotype was seen repeatedly, ten times or more. This rearrangement joins TRBV25-1 to TRBJ2-7; TRBD1 matches 7 bases. The CDR3 covers 15 residues. CDR1 MGHDK and CDR2 SYGVNS come from the germline V gene. Trimming cost V 3 bases and J 4 bases; bases outside gene matches: 9. CDR3 nucleotides: TGTGCCAGCAGTGAGCAAGACAGGGAATCGTACGAGCAGTACTTC. Translation gives CASSEQDRESYEQYF.

This clonotype has ten or more counts. This chain connects TRBV3-1 to TRBJ1-1; D not certain. V was clipped by 2 bases and J by 1 base, with 5 bases between them. Germline V gives CDR1 LGHDT, CDR2 YNNKEL (reference sequence). The CDR3 contains 13 residues. Here the CDR3 reads CASSQSTNTEAFF. CDR3 DNA: TGTGCCAGCAGCCAATCTACGAACACTGAAGCTTTCTTT.